These T cell receptor beta chains were read from a single sample in a study of blood T cell repertoires in COVID-19. Generated by immunoSEQ multiplex PCR, the TCRdb table keeps only in-frame clones and is missing some. The sample contains 400,000 or so clones, roughly 90% of which appear only once. Sample: peripheral blood. All receptors derive from a man younger than 30 with COVID-19, enrolled during active disease. CDR3s include the opening cysteine and the closing phenylalanine or tryptophan.

j_gene | v_gene | CDR3aa
TRBJ2-1 | TRBV10-3 | CAISEGLGGEQFF
TRBJ2-5 | TRBV14 | CASSQDPTSAKYQETQYF
TRBJ1-6 | TRBV7-2 | CASSPGTGYSPLHF
TRBJ1-5 | TRBV5-1 | CASSPGTGGVNQPQHF
TRBJ1-5 | TRBV4-1 | CASSQDEGSNQPQHF
TRBJ1-1 | TRBV3-1/TRBV3-2 | CASSSRRVSVEAFF
TRBJ2-3 | TRBV5-1 | CASSLGLSTDTQYF
TRBJ2-2 | TRBV9 | CASSKTGTGSTGELFF
TRBJ2-3 | TRBV5-6 | CASSLAGRGVTDTQYF
TRBJ2-3 | TRBV5-6 | CASSLDSTDTQYF
TRBJ2-2 | TRBV3-1/TRBV3-2 | CASSRTGWSTGELFF
TRBJ2-1 | TRBV7-3 | CASSLTGTSGNEQFF
TRBJ2-1 | TRBV5-1 | CASSWGRENEQFF
TRBJ1-1 | TRBV19 | CASGRGMTNTEAFF
TRBJ2-3 | TRBV5-6 | CASRAGADTQYF
TRBJ2-7 | TRBV10-3 | CAISERGADYEQYF
TRBJ2-5 | TRBV5-4 | CASSLMWSHKETQYF
TRBJ1-3 | TRBV6-1 | CASSERWAGGNTIYF
TRBJ1-4 | TRBV6-5 | CASSYNREGKLFF
TRBJ1-2 | TRBV6-6 | CASSRRDRDTNYGYTF
TRBJ1-5 | TRBV6-5 | CASSPYSNQPQHF
TRBJ2-1 | TRBV7-9 | CASSPPRTSGGINEQFF
TRBJ2-3 | TRBV29-1 | CSVWGQEITQYF
TRBJ1-1 | TRBV5-1 | CASSLPNGVEAFF
TRBJ2-7 | TRBV4-1 | CASSQGRGEQYF
TRBJ1-6 | TRBV11-2 | CASSLGPGTETYNSPLHF
TRBJ2-2 | TRBV9 | CASSPRGGGELFF
TRBJ2-7 | TRBV19 | CASSPWTGRDEQYF
TRBJ2-1 | TRBV5-4 | CASSSIGLAGSNEQFF
TRBJ2-3 | TRBV11-3 | CASSLFGGDTQYF
TRBJ2-1 | TRBV2 | CASRPDSDNEQFF
TRBJ2-7 | TRBV5-5 | CASSLGQVDYEQYF